This T cell receptor beta chain was sequenced for a study of identical twins (dated by TCRdb to the mid-2010s). The study in broad terms: To test whether fetal clonotypes persist, the study used deep sequencing on TCR alpha and beta repertoires from monozygotic twins, unrelated adults of various ages, and cord blood. To rule out contamination, replicate twin experiments were performed at different times with different library preparation protocols. The investigation overall reported the following: Zero-insertion analyses could be partly confounded by invariant T cells such as MAIT and iNKT, though diverse VJ usage argued against such confounding for most clonotypes. In monozygotic twins, out-of-frame TCR alpha sharing was systematically underestimated by recombination models, although the models agreed with sharing between unrelated individuals. Excess twin sharing in beta out-of-frame sequences was weaker because fewer shared sequences lowered the signal-to-noise ratio. Compared with coincidental sharing between unrelated individuals, an excess of low generation-probability sequences was observed among out-of-frame TCR alpha sequences shared between twins. Fewer insertions were carried by abundant cord blood beta clonotypes; a weaker similar trend was observed in young adult naive repertoires, while no such trend was observed in memory repertoires. Because the same donors could not be followed over many years, conclusions were based on cross-sectional statistical analysis.

The CDR3 goes from the cysteine to the phenylalanine over 13 residues. The retained sequence is limited to the CDR3, 39 bases, with the frame set at the first base. The CDR1 and CDR2 encoded by the germline V gene are SQVTM and ANQGSEA. V is shortened by 6 bases, J by 2 bases, and the region joining them spans 13 bases. Library preparation employed 5' RACE. TCRdb names Illumina HiSeq 2000 as the instrument used. Template switching introduced a universal primer binding site; the final cDNA contained a unique molecular identifier, enabling accurate counting of TCR cDNA molecules. First-strand cDNA for TCR alpha and beta chains was synthesized from specific primers in the conserved constant-segment region. Each cDNA library was double barcoded, with a SMART-Mk sample barcode plus Illumina barcodes, to control for contamination. Two successive PCR steps introduced TruSeq adapter sequences along with Illumina sample barcodes. TCR alpha and beta cDNA libraries were sequenced on the Illumina HiSeq platform with custom primers. Processing in the source paper ran as follows. Unique molecular identifiers were extracted from raw reads with MiGEC, and CDR3 positions were determined with MiXCR. Recombination models were inferred per individual with the repgenHMM and IGoR tools using an EM algorithm. The analysis of shared clonotypes was done with the tcR package in R, with sharing normalized by the product of cloneset sizes. To study raw recombination free of thymic and clonal selection effects, out-of-frame nonproductive sequences were analyzed. TCRdb reworked the public reads: Q25 trimming with fastp, MiXCR clone assembly, productive beta chains retained. Each CDR3 protein appears once, grouped with its most common genes and DNA. None of the V and J calls come from the authors' own analysis; TCRdb made them. Recorded for this sample are approximately 220,000 distinct CDR3 sequences; about 7.5% of them occurred a single time. The biggest ten clones account for more than 1.5% of the sample.

This clonotype was seen repeatedly, ten times or more. Its specific antigen is unknown. Base qualities are missing; no much larger clone stands one base away. All donors were healthy Caucasians. The twin cohort consisted of three pairs of female monozygotic twins, all aged roughly 18 to 30 years. Using Miltenyi CD45RO+ enrichment and human naive T-cell isolation kits, memory (CD45RO+) and naive T cells were isolated from PBMC. The same specimen was also included in a second study, on yellow fever vaccine responses in identical twins. As that second study puts it: According to the authors, in identical twins the way T cells responded to vaccination appeared partly convergent and partly personalized. The study precisely tracked vaccine-responding T cell clones in identical twins.

The chain is encoded by TRBV29-1 joined to TRBJ1-1; possibly the D gene is TRBD1, per 5 matching bases. The sequencing sample was made of memory (CD45RO+) T cells sorted from blood. This sample's cell subset or site label indicates: CD45RO+ enriched T cells. This TCR came from a woman aged 18-35 years in good health. The DNA sequence is TGCAGCGTCGGGGCAGGGATCAACACTGAAGCTTTCTTT. This codes for CSVGAGINTEAFF.